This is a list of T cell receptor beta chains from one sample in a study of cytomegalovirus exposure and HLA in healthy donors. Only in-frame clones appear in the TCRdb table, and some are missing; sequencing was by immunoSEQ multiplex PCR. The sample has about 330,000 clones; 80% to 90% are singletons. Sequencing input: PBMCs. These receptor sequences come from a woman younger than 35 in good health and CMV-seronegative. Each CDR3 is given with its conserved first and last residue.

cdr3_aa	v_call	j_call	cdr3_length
CASSQTGAEAFF	TRBV25-1	TRBJ1-1	12
CASSQEYQSLQPQHF	TRBV4-3	TRBJ1-5	15
CASSSVGDTQYF	TRBV6-5	TRBJ2-3	12
CASSVALMGLAGSGELFF	TRBV9	TRBJ2-2	18
CASSEDLEKLFF	TRBV6-1	TRBJ1-4	12
CASSPVTVQYF	TRBV2	TRBJ2-3	11
CASSVGTSGNYNEQFF	TRBV9	TRBJ2-1	16
CASSGGGGYTEAFF	TRBV7-3	TRBJ1-1	14
CASRNLAPTGELFF	TRBV2	TRBJ2-2	14
CASSGDRSSYEQYF	TRBV19	TRBJ2-7	14
CASRTGTGDTGELFF	TRBV5-1	TRBJ2-2	15